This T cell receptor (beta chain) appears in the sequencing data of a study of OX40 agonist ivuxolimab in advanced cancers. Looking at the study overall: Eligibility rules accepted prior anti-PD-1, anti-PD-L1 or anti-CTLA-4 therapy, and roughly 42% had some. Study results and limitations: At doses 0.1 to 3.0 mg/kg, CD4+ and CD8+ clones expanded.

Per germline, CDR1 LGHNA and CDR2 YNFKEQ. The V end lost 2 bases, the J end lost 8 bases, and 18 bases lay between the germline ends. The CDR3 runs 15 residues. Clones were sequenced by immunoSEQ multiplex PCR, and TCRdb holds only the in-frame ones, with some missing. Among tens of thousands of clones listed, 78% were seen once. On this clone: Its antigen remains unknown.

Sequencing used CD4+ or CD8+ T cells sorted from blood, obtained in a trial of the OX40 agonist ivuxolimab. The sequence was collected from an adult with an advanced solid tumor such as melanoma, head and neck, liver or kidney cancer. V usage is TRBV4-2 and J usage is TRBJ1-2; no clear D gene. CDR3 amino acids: CASSQTGLLEGGYTF. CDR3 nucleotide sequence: TGTGCCAGCAGCCAAACCGGTCTCCTAGAAGGGGGCTACACCTTC.